The 15 T cell receptor beta chains reported below all come from one sample, sequenced in a study of spatial heterogeneity in lung cancer (dated by TCRdb to the late 2010s). The time point label, read with the paper, signifies: sample taken at primary tumor resection. Without any cell sorting, TCR sequencing was performed on whole RNA extracted either from tumor and nontumor lung tissue or from cryopreserved PBMC samples. Libraries were made using 5' RACE. Instrument used: NextSeq 500. TCRdb redid the processing of the public reads, applying fastp at Q25 and MiXCR, and retained in-frame beta chains. CDR3 protein sequences are deduplicated, and each keeps its most common genes and DNA. The sample yields over 45,000 distinct CDR3 sequences; approximately 5% were counted once. The ten most abundant clones make up approximately 10% of the sample. The sequencing here drew on PBMCs, taken at surgery. The receptors were sampled from a male donor with early-stage non-small cell lung cancer.

This clonotype was found many times. This chain uses TRBV11-2 with TRBJ2-1; a possible D gene is TRBD1 (5 bases). The ends were cut back, 4 bases at V and 4 bases at J, with 8 bases in the middle. This CDR3 is 13 amino acids long. The germline gives CDR1 SGHAT, CDR2 FQNNGV. For the CDR3, the DNA is TGTGCCAGCAGCTCTAGGGGTTACAATGAGCAGTTCTTC. Its protein is CASSSRGYNEQFF. The whole variable domain, filled in from reference TRBV11-2 and TRBJ2-1, reads EAGVAQSPRYKIIEKRQSVAFWCNPISGHATLYWYQQILGQGPKLLIQFQNNGVVDDSQLPKDRFSAERLKGVDSTLKIQPAKLEDSAVYLCASSSRGYNEQFFGPGTRLTVL.

This clonotype was counted at least ten times. The V gene is TRBV6-2 or TRBV6-3, the J gene TRBJ2-1; D is ambiguous. Germline V gives CDR1 MNHEY, CDR2 SVGEGT. The ends were cut back, 6 bases at V and 15 bases at J, with 18 bases in the middle. The CDR3 runs to 12 residues. CDR3 DNA: TGTGCCAGCAGCCCAACCGAGACACCTTTGTTCTTC. This translates into CASSPTETPLFF.

About this clonotype: A much larger clone sits a single nucleotide away, making a read error possible. This chain uses TRBV15 with TRBJ1-2; D is ambiguous. The germline V gene has CDR1 LNHNV and CDR2 YYDKDF (reference sequence). This CDR3 region has 12 residues. The CDR3, as DNA: TGTGCCACCAGCGGAGAATCGTATGGCTACATCTTC. Protein product: CATSGESYGYIF.

In its sample, this clonotype was seen many times. This chain joins TRBV4-3 and TRBJ2-3; no reliable D call. Germline values: CDR1 LGHNA, CDR2 YSLEER. Trimming removed 1 base at V and 2 bases at J, with 13 bases between. The CDR3 is 16 amino acids. Here the CDR3 reads CASSQATGPFTDTQYF. In DNA, the CDR3 is TGCGCCAGCAGCCAAGCAACCGGGCCCTTCACAGATACGCAGTATTTT.

This clonotype was counted at least ten times. This chain connects TRBV7-9 to TRBJ2-7; TRBD2 matches 7 bases. Trimming removed 7 bases from V and 4 bases from J; junction bases left unmatched: 13. The CDR3 is 15 residues long. Per the germline V gene, CDR1 is SEHNR and CDR2 is FQNEAQ (reference sequence). The CDR3 region has the DNA TGTGCCAGCACCCATTTAGAGAGCGGGAATTACGAGCAGTACTTC. Its protein is CASTHLESGNYEQYF.

The rearrangement joins TRBV15 to TRBJ1-2; 7 nucleotides line up with TRBD1. This CDR3 has 13 residues. In germline, CDR1 is LNHNV, CDR2 YYDKDF (reference sequence). V was pared by 7 bases and J by 0 bases, with 2 bases of the junction left unmatched. CDR3: CATKDRTNYGYTF. The CDR3 coding sequence is TGTGCCACCAAGGACAGGACTAACTATGGCTACACCTTC.

This clonotype was seen ten or more times. The rearrangement links TRBV5-1 to TRBJ2-5; D is possibly TRBD2 (6 bases). The CDR3 runs to 13 residues. V lost 4 bases to trimming and J lost 4 bases, with 11 bases between them. The germline gives CDR1 SGHRS, CDR2 YFSETQ. CDR3 sequence reads: CASSRTMVETQYF. The CDR3 region has the DNA TGCGCCAGCAGCAGGACTATGGTAGAGACCCAGTACTTC.

This clonotype was detected many times. The chain has TRBV19 and TRBJ1-2; 8 nucleotides line up with TRBD1. Per germline, CDR1 LNHDA and CDR2 SQIVND (reference sequence). V was pared by 5 bases and J by 8 bases, with 19 bases of the junction left unmatched. The CDR3 length is 17 residues. CDR3: CASSYDRGRLHTGGYTF. The CDR3 coding sequence is TGTGCCAGTAGTTATGACAGGGGACGACTACATACCGGGGGCTACACCTTC.

This clonotype was found many times. The chain recombines TRBV5-1 with TRBJ2-3; TRBD2 might be the D (6 bases). Trimming removed 3 bases from V and 3 bases from J, with 17 bases in between. From germline, CDR1 is SGHRS and CDR2 YFSETQ. This CDR3 region has 16 residues. The CDR3, as DNA: TGCGCCAGCAGCTACGGTTCCAGGGCGGGGACAGATACGCAGTATTTT. This translates into CASSYGSRAGTDTQYF. Together with reference TRBV5-1 and TRBJ2-3, the CDR3 gives the full variable domain: KAGVTQTPRYLIKTRGQQVTLSCSPISGHRSVSWYQQTPGQGLQFLFEYFSETQRNKGNFPGRFSGRQFSNSRSEMNVSTLELGDSALYLCASSYGSRAGTDTQYFGPGTRLTVL.

V and J are TRBV3-1 and TRBJ2-7; perhaps D is TRBD1 or TRBD2 (6 bases each). Germline CDR1 is LGHDT and CDR2 is YNNKEL (reference sequence). Between the trimmed V and J ends, which lost 0 bases and 3 bases, there was a span of 9 bases. The CDR3 has 14 amino acids. The DNA for the CDR3 is TGTGCCAGCAGCCAAGACGGGGGCGGCTACGAGCAGTACTTC. Protein sequence: CASSQDGGGYEQYF.

This clonotype was detected many times. J is TRBJ2-7 and V is TRBV30; D is perhaps TRBD2 (6 bases). Trimming took 8 bases from V and 0 from J, leaving 8 bases between them. The CDR3 has 11 residues. Per germline, CDR1 GTSNPN and CDR2 SVGIG (reference sequence). The DNA of the CDR3 is TGTGCCGGAGGGGACTCCTACGAGCAGTACTTC. Its protein is CAGGDSYEQYF.

Ten or more counts support this clonotype. In nucleotides, the CDR3 is TGTGCCAGCAGTGAAAGGTCCGGAATCTACGAGCAGTACTTC. Translating it yields CASSERSGIYEQYF. The chain recombines TRBV6-1 with TRBJ2-7; D ambiguous. This CDR3 comprises 14 residues. Trimming cost V 2 bases and J 3 bases, with 11 bases left between them. Germline-derived CDR1 and CDR2 are MNHNS and SASEGT.

The CDR3 DNA sequence: TGTGCCAGCAGCCCGCGGGACAGGGGGCGCGGTACTGAAGCTTTCTTT. Translation: CASSPRDRGRGTEAFF. This chain joins TRBV7-9 and TRBJ1-1, with 12 bases fitting TRBD1. Trimming removed 5 bases from V and 5 bases from J; junction bases left unmatched: 9. Germline-derived CDR1 and CDR2 are SEHNR and FQNEAQ (reference sequence). The CDR3 has 16 residues.

This clonotype was observed a handful of times. This chain joins TRBV6-5 and TRBJ2-7, with TRBD2 matching over 8 bases. CDR3 length equals 14 residues. The germline V gene encodes CDR1 MNHEY and CDR2 SVGAGI. Trimming took 2 bases from V and 4 from J; bases not matched to a gene: 4. In DNA, the CDR3 is TGTGCCAGCAGTTACGGAGCGGGAGTATACGAGCAGTACTTC. Encoded protein: CASSYGAGVYEQYF.

This clonotype was recorded many times. The chain carries TRBV18 and TRBJ2-7; 12 bases line up with TRBD1. CDR3 length: 15 amino acids. CDR1 and CDR2 from the germline V gene are KGHSH and LQKENI. The J segment lost 3 bases and the V segment lost 2 bases, leaving 2 bases of the junction unmatched. The CDR3 DNA is TGTGCCAGCTCACCAGGGACAGGGGGCGTCTACGAGCAGTACTTC. It yields the protein CASSPGTGGVYEQYF.